Below are 32 T cell receptor beta chains sequenced from a single sample in a study of cytomegalovirus exposure and HLA in healthy donors. Use of 60 Vbeta and 13 Jbeta primers characterized the PCR. Sequencing used immunoSEQ multiplex PCR; TCRdb keeps in-frame clones, though not all of them. The sample records over 200,000 clones, approximately 81% being singletons. Sequencing was done on a sample of PBMCs. The receptors derive from a human donor in good health.

This sequence joins TRBV6-6 and TRBJ1-5; no clear D. The CDR3 contains 13 residues. With 6 bases removed from V and 4 bases from J, the gap between germline ends came to 10 bases. CDR1 and CDR2 from the germline V gene are MNHNY and SVGAGI (reference sequence). Written as DNA, the CDR3 is TGTGCCAGCAGACCCGGGAGGAATCAGCCCCAGCATTTT. Residues: CASRPGRNQPQHF.

This sequence joins TRBV28 and TRBJ2-7; D ambiguous. The CDR3 totals 13 residues. Trimming removed 6 bases at V and 3 bases at J, with 12 bases between. Germline CDR1 is MDHEN and CDR2 is SYDVKM. The CDR3 region is CASSKTVRYEQYF. The DNA of the CDR3 is TGTGCCAGCAGCAAAACGGTTCGCTACGAGCAGTACTTC.

V gene TRBV5-4 combines with J gene TRBJ2-1; a weak D match, TRBD2 (7 bases). This CDR3 has 17 amino acids. The germline V and J ends were trimmed by 4 bases and 12 bases, with 29 bases remaining between them. The V gene's germline CDR1 is SGHNT and CDR2 YYREEE (reference sequence). CDR3 coding DNA: TGTGCCAGCAGCCCCGGTTGGGGGCGCGGGAGAACTGGCGGGCAGTTCTTC. This sequence encodes CASSPGWGRGRTGGQFF.

The V and J genes are TRBV6-1 and TRBJ1-4; D gene unclear. Germline V gives CDR1 MNHNS, CDR2 SASEGT. The V and J ends lost 8 bases and 8 bases respectively, with 21 bases between them. There are 15 residues in the CDR3. In nucleotides, the CDR3 is TGTGCCAGCGGAGGGAGAAGAGGGATCGAAGAAAAACTGTTTTTT. As protein: CASGGRRGIEEKLFF.

The chain couples TRBV5-1 to TRBJ2-7, with D possibly TRBD1 on 6 matching bases. CDR1 is SGHRS and CDR2 is YFSETQ in the germline V gene. The V gene lost 0 bases and the J gene lost 5 bases, with 18 bases spanning the gap. The CDR3 loop spans 16 amino acids. CDR3 in amino acids: CASSLAVARGFNEQYF. CDR3 in DNA: TGCGCCAGCAGCTTGGCCGTAGCCAGGGGTTTCAACGAGCAGTACTTC.

CDR3 nucleotide sequence: TGTGCCAGCAGCCTCCCGGGACAGGTTATCTATGGCTACACCTTC. As protein: CASSLPGQVIYGYTF. V is TRBV4-2 and J is TRBJ1-2; TRBD1 agrees at 8 bases. Unmatched junction bases numbered 8, after V lost 4 bases and J lost 4 bases. The CDR3 spans 15 residues. The V gene's germline CDR1 is LGHNA and CDR2 YNFKEQ.

This clone turned up a few times. The chain couples TRBV2 to TRBJ2-1; TRBD1 matches 7 bases. Germline CDR1 is SNHLY and CDR2 is FYNNEI. Trimming removed 5 bases from V and 5 bases from J; junction bases left unmatched: 12. There are 16 residues in the CDR3. The chain's CDR3 is CASSPNTGAADNEQFF. CDR3 DNA sequence: TGTGCCAGCAGTCCTAATACAGGGGCGGCAGACAATGAGCAGTTCTTC.

This clone was observed a few times. The rearrangement links TRBV6-6 to TRBJ2-1; 12 nucleotides line up with TRBD2. Per germline, CDR1 MNHNY and CDR2 SVGAGI (reference sequence). J lost 7 bases, V lost 0 bases, and 1 base had no gene match. The CDR3 runs to 15 residues. The CDR3 sequence: CASSYSTSGRNEQFF. CDR3 DNA sequence: TGTGCCAGCAGTTACTCGACTAGCGGGAGAAATGAGCAGTTCTTC.

V usage is TRBV2 and J usage is TRBJ1-1; D remains unclear. With 0 bases removed from V and 0 bases from J, the gap between germline ends came to 14 bases. CDR1 SNHLY and CDR2 FYNNEI come from the germline V gene. The CDR3 runs to 17 residues. Written as DNA, the CDR3 is TGTGCCAGCAGTGAAGCCACACTAAGATTATTGAACACTGAAGCTTTCTTT. It is translated as CASSEATLRLLNTEAFF.

The V call is TRBV6-5, the J call TRBJ1-4; 10 bases fit TRBD1. The germline V gene encodes CDR1 MNHEY and CDR2 SVGAGI. The CDR3 totals 15 residues. Trimming cost V 5 bases and J 8 bases; bases outside gene matches: 8. CDR3 loop: CASSPSGTGAEKLFF. Written as DNA, the CDR3 is TGTGCCAGCAGTCCCTCCGGGACAGGGGCCGAAAAACTGTTTTTT.

CDR3 in DNA: TGTGCCAGTAGTGGGACTGGCTACAATGAGCAGTTCTTC. Protein: CASSGTGYNEQFF. V gene TRBV19 combines with J gene TRBJ2-1; tentative D call: TRBD2 (6 bases). This CDR3 is built from 13 residues. Trimming stripped 5 bases from V and 3 bases from J, with 8 bases between. Germline values: CDR1 LNHDA, CDR2 SQIVND (reference sequence).

The chain uses TRBV10-1 and TRBJ2-6; D is possibly TRBD1 (6 bases). CDR3 length: 13 residues. Germline CDR1 reads WNHNN; CDR2 reads SYGVQD (reference sequence). Trimming stripped 7 bases from V and 2 bases from J, with 6 bases between. The CDR3 DNA follows: TGCGCCAGCAAGGGGGCTGGGGCCAACGTCCTGACTTTC. It codes for CASKGAGANVLTF.

The chain employs TRBV7-9 and TRBJ2-1; 8 bases are a match to TRBD1. J gave up 2 bases and V 4 bases, and 13 bases lay outside the gene matches. This CDR3 has 18 residues. CDR1 and CDR2 from the germline V gene are SEHNR and FQNEAQ (reference sequence). The CDR3 region is CASSSFTLDRGTYNEQFF. In DNA, the CDR3 is TGTGCCAGCAGCTCTTTCACGTTAGACAGGGGAACCTACAATGAGCAGTTCTTC.

This chain uses TRBV19 with TRBJ2-7; 15 nucleotides match TRBD2. Looked up from germline, CDR1 is LNHDA and CDR2 is SQIVND (reference sequence). Trimming removed 7 bases from V and 4 bases from J; junction bases left unmatched: 5. The CDR3 covers 15 residues. The DNA for the CDR3 is TGTGCCAGTATGGGACTAGCGGGAGGTAAATACGAGCAGTACTTC. Its protein is CASMGLAGGKYEQYF.

For the CDR3, the DNA is TGTGCCAGCTCACTACCGGGGCAGTACAATGAGCAGTTCTTC. It codes for CASSLPGQYNEQFF. The chain has TRBV18 and TRBJ2-1; the D gene could be TRBD1 or TRBD2 (5 bases each). The CDR3 sequence is 14 residues long. The germline V gene encodes CDR1 KGHSH and CDR2 LQKENI. Trimming left V 4 bases short and J 4 bases short, with 11 bases between.

This clone was picked up a small number of times. The V call is TRBV6-5, the J call TRBJ2-7, with D perhaps matching TRBD2 (6 bases). Looked up from germline, CDR1 is MNHEY and CDR2 is SVGAGI. This CDR3 region has 15 residues. Between the trimmed V and J ends, which lost 2 bases and 0 bases, there was a span of 11 bases. The CDR3 spells CASSYVAVSSYEQYF. The CDR3 DNA sequence: TGTGCCAGCAGTTACGTAGCGGTTAGCTCCTACGAGCAGTACTTC.

This chain links TRBV6-4 with TRBJ2-3; 9 nucleotides agree with TRBD2. The trim removed 3 bases at V and 4 bases at J, leaving 11 bases unmatched. This CDR3 spans 17 amino acids. From germline, CDR1 is MRHNA and CDR2 SNTAGT. This CDR3 is CASSEILAGGPPDTQYF. The CDR3 DNA reads as TGTGCCAGCAGTGAAATTTTGGCGGGAGGGCCCCCAGATACGCAGTATTTT.

The rearrangement uses TRBV10-3 and TRBJ2-7, with TRBD1 matching over 9 bases. With 3 bases clipped from V and 5 bases from J, the junction kept 8 bases outside the gene matches. This CDR3 comprises 15 residues. Germline values: CDR1 ENHRY, CDR2 SYGVKD. CDR3 coding DNA: TGTGCCATCAGTGATAGGCCGGGACAGGGCCACGAGCAGTACTTC. Protein product: CAISDRPGQGHEQYF.

This chain connects TRBV29-1 to TRBJ2-7; 7 bases fit TRBD1. Trimming took 2 bases from V and 2 from J; bases not matched to a gene: 9. Germline CDR1 is SQVTM and CDR2 is ANQGSEA. The length of the CDR3 is 15 residues. In nucleotides, the CDR3 is TGCAGCGTTGAAATTCGACAGGGTGGCCCCTACGAGCAGTACTTC. Residues: CSVEIRQGGPYEQYF.

The chain has TRBV2 and TRBJ2-2, with D possibly being TRBD2 (6 bases). The CDR3 has 13 amino acids. Trimming removed 4 bases from V and 7 bases from J, with 10 bases in between. CDR1 and CDR2 from the germline V gene are SNHLY and FYNNEI. This CDR3 reads CASSGGVLGELFF. CDR3 nucleotide sequence: TGTGCCAGCAGTGGCGGGGTGCTCGGGGAGCTGTTTTTT.

The chain recombines TRBV28 with TRBJ1-1; D unresolved. The CDR3 contains 14 residues. Trimming removed 3 bases at V and 1 base at J, with 9 bases between. The V gene's germline CDR1 is MDHEN and CDR2 SYDVKM. The CDR3 region is CASSFPAGNTEAFF. Written as DNA, the CDR3 is TGTGCCAGCAGTTTCCCCGCAGGGAACACTGAAGCTTTCTTT.

This clone was observed a handful of times. This chain connects TRBV15 to TRBJ2-7, with TRBD1 identical over 9 bases. V dropped 0 bases and J dropped 6; count of bases not matched to a gene: 12. CDR1 LNHNV and CDR2 YYDKDF come from the germline V gene (reference sequence). The CDR3 length is 17 residues. The CDR3 sequence is CATSRDTDGTGMLEQYF. The CDR3 coding sequence is TGTGCCACCAGCAGAGACACGGATGGGACAGGGATGCTCGAGCAGTACTTC.

The chain links TRBV27 to TRBJ2-1, with TRBD2 as a possible D gene (6 bases). The CDR3 extends over 13 amino acids. With 6 bases removed from V and 7 bases from J, the gap between germline ends came to 13 bases. CDR1 is MNHEY and CDR2 is SMNVEV in the germline V gene (reference sequence). CDR3 sequence: CASRIGGLNEQFF. The CDR3 DNA reads as TGTGCCAGCAGAATAGGAGGGTTGAATGAGCAGTTCTTC.

The rearrangement links TRBV9 to TRBJ2-2; 10 bases map to TRBD1. V shed 0 bases and J 4 bases; nucleotides not matched to a gene: 3. The V gene's germline CDR1 is SGDLS and CDR2 YYNGEE. CDR3 length: 16 residues. The CDR3 DNA is TGTGCCAGCAGCGTAGAACGGACAGGGGGCACCGGGGAGCTGTTTTTT. Amino acid sequence: CASSVERTGGTGELFF.

This chain joins TRBV6-5 and TRBJ2-3; 12 bases are a match to TRBD2. Trimming at V came to 4 bases and at J to 3 bases, leaving 5 bases not matched to a gene. This CDR3 has 16 residues. The V gene's germline CDR1 is MNHEY and CDR2 SVGAGI. CDR3 amino acids: CASSSPTSGRTDTQYF. For the CDR3, the DNA is TGTGCCAGCAGTTCCCCCACTAGCGGGAGGACAGATACGCAGTATTTT.

This chain uses TRBV14 with TRBJ2-7, with TRBD2 identical over 10 bases. Trimming took 1 base from V and 2 from J; bases not matched to a gene: 8. This CDR3 spans 17 amino acids. Germline CDR1 reads SGHDN; CDR2 reads FVKESK. This CDR3 reads CASSQVFRTSGPYEQYF. As DNA, the CDR3 is TGTGCCAGCAGCCAAGTATTTCGGACTAGCGGCCCCTACGAGCAGTACTTC.

The chain employs TRBV15 and TRBJ2-2, with TRBD2 matching 10 bases. The length of the CDR3 is 16 residues. Germline-derived CDR1 and CDR2 are LNHNV and YYDKDF (reference sequence). With 5 bases clipped from V and 6 bases from J, the junction kept 9 bases outside the gene matches. The CDR3: CATSSKLAGAAGELFF. In nucleotides, the CDR3 is TGTGCCACCAGCTCCAAGCTAGCGGGAGCGGCCGGGGAGCTGTTTTTT.

The gene calls are TRBV28 and TRBJ1-5, with D perhaps matching TRBD1 (5 bases). V lost 7 bases and J 4 bases, leaving 11 bases between the germline ends. The CDR3 totals 13 residues. CDR1 is MDHEN, CDR2 SYDVKM, per germline. The CDR3 region has the DNA TGTGCCAGCACGGGGGGGGTTAATCAGCCCCAGCATTTT. Amino acid sequence: CASTGGVNQPQHF.

The chain uses TRBV10-2 and TRBJ2-3; 10 bases are shared with TRBD2. The CDR3 runs 15 residues. Germline V gene sequence: CDR1 WSHSY, CDR2 SAAADI. The V and J ends lost 4 bases and 1 base, in that order; junction bases with no gene match: 2. The CDR3 DNA sequence: TGCGCCAGCAGTGGGCTAGCGGGGGGCACAGATACGCAGTATTTT. This encodes CASSGLAGGTDTQYF.

The chain joins TRBV7-2 to TRBJ2-7, with 7 bases that match TRBD2. This CDR3 comprises 14 residues. V shed 6 bases and J 0 bases; nucleotides not matched to a gene: 5. Germline CDR1 reads SGHTA; CDR2 reads FQGNSA. The CDR3 nucleotides read TGTGCCAGCAGTCTGCGGACTAGCTCCTACGAGCAGTACTTC. Amino acids: CASSLRTSSYEQYF.

The chain has TRBV5-4 and TRBJ1-4; D is possibly TRBD1 (5 bases). This CDR3 region has 14 residues. CDR1 is SGHNT and CDR2 is YYREEE in the germline V gene (reference sequence). V lost 4 bases and J 7 bases, leaving 14 bases between the germline ends. The DNA of the CDR3 is TGTGCCAGCAGCAAGGTGCAGGGCGGTGAAAAACTGTTTTTT. Translated, it gives CASSKVQGGEKLFF.

The chain links TRBV7-2 to TRBJ1-5; D not resolved. The V end lost 6 bases, the J end lost 0 bases, and 9 bases lay between the germline ends. The CDR3 length is 14 residues. From germline, CDR1 is SGHTA and CDR2 FQGNSA. This CDR3 reads CASSLFYSNQPQHF. For the CDR3, the DNA is TGTGCCAGCAGTTTATTTTATAGCAATCAGCCCCAGCATTTT.